This is a list of T cell receptor beta chains from one sample in a study of T cells in Graves' hyperthyroidism and ophthalmopathy. TCRdb reprocessed the multiplex PCR reads with MiXCR, giving one entry per CDR3 protein. This table holds under 400,000 distinct CDR3 sequences, roughly 20% found once. Sequenced input: blood. These receptors came from a woman between 40 and 55 years old with Graves' ophthalmopathy. Both conserved end residues are trimmed from each CDR3. The order of the fields is J gene, V gene, CDR3 protein.

>TRBJ1-1|TRBV12-3/TRBV12-4
ASSRKYASDDTEAF
>TRBJ2-7|TRBV11-3
ASSLWQGAEQY
>TRBJ1-1|TRBV5-5
ASSSRAASEAF
>TRBJ2-2|TRBV28
ASSPSGQGRRELF
>TRBJ1-5|TRBV20-1
SVPPGHNQPQH
>TRBJ1-5|TRBV30
AWSVQGGQPQH
>TRBJ1-2|TRBV5-1
ASSSTLANYGYT
>TRBJ2-3|TRBV12-3/TRBV12-4
ASSRTSGSADTQY
>TRBJ1-5|TRBV20-1
SARVTGQPQH
>TRBJ1-1|TRBV5-5
ASSLTGNGNTEAF
>TRBJ1-1|TRBV6-2/TRBV6-3
ASTPGTLNTEAF
>TRBJ2-7|TRBV11-1
ASSWGGLARLPYEQY
>TRBJ2-7|TRBV5-5
ASSSREGYIEQY
>TRBJ2-2|TRBV19
ASSIDSWSPTGELF
>TRBJ1-2|TRBV27
ASSLGGEAGYGYT
>TRBJ1-1|TRBV6-2/TRBV6-3
ASSYGTGDVYMNTEAF
>TRBJ2-7|TRBV11-2
ASSLGTSGRPYEQY
>TRBJ2-7|TRBV28
ASSFSGATYEQY
>TRBJ2-1|TRBV6-2/TRBV6-3
ASGRTSDNEQF
>TRBJ1-5|TRBV28
ASSYRGAGNSNQPQH
>TRBJ2-7|TRBV28
ASSLSGTRYEQY
>TRBJ2-4|TRBV6-5
ASSYSSDAKNIQY
>TRBJ1-5|TRBV5-5
ASSLIAGSNQPQH